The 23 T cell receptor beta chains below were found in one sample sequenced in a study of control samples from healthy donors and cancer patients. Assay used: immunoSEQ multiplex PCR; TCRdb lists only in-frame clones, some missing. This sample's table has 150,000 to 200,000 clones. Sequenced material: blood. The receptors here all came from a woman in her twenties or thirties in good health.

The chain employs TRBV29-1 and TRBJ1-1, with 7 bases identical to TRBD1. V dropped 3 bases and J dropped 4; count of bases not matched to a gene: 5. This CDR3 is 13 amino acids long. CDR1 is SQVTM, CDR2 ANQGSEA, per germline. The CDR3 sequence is CSVEGTAGTEAFF. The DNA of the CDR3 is TGCAGCGTTGAGGGGACAGCAGGCACTGAAGCTTTCTTT.

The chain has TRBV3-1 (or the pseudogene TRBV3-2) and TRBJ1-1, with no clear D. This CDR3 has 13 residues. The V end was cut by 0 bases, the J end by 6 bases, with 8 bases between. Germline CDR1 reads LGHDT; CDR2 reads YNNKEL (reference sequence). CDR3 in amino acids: CASSQEESSEAFF. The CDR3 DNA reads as TGTGCCAGCAGCCAAGAAGAGTCGTCTGAAGCTTTCTTT.

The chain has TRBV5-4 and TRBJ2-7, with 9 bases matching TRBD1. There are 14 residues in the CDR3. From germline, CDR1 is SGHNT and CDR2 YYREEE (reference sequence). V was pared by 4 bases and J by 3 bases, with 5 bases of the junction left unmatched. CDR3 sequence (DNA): TGTGCCAGCAGCCTGGGGGGACAGGGCTACGAGCAGTACTTC. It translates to CASSLGGQGYEQYF.

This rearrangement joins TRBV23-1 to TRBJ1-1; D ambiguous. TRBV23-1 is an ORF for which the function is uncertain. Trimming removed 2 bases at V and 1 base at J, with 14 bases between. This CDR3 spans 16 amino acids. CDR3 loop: CASSQTRRLENTEAFF. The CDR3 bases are TGCGCCAGCAGTCAAACCCGCCGGCTGGAGAACACTGAAGCTTTCTTT.

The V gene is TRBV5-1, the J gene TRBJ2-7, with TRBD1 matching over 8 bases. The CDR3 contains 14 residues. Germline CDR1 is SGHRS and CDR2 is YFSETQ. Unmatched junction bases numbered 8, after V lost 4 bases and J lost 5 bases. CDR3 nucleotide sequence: TGCGCCAGCAGCCGTGGACAGGGCAATGACGAGCAGTACTTC. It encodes CASSRGQGNDEQYF. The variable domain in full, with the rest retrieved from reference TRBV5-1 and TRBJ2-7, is KAGVTQTPRYLIKTRGQQVTLSCSPISGHRSVSWYQQTPGQGLQFLFEYFSETQRNKGNFPGRFSGRQFSNSRSEMNVSTLELGDSALYLCASSRGQGNDEQYFGPGTRLTVT.

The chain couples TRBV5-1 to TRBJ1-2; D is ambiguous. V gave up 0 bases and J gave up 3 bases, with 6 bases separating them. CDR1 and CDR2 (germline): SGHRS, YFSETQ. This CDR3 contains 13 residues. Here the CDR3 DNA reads TGCGCCAGCAGCTTGGCCGGGCACTATGGCTACACCTTC. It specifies CASSLAGHYGYTF.

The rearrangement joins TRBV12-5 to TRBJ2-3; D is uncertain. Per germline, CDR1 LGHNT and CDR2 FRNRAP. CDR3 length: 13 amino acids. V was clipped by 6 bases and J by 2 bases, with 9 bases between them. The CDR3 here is CASGPENTDTQYF. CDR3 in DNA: TGTGCTAGTGGCCCGGAGAACACAGATACGCAGTATTTT. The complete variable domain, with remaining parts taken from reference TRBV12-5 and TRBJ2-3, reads DARVTQTPRHKVTEMGQEVTMRCQPILGHNTVFWYRQTMMQGLELLAYFRNRAPLDDSGMPKDRFSAEMPDATLATLKIQPSEPRDSAVYFCASGPENTDTQYFGPGTRLTVL.

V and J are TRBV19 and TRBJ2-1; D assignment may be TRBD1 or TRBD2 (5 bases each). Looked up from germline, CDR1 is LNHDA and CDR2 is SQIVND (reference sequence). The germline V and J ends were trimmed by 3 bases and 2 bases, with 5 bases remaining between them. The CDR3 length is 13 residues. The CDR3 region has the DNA TGTGCCAGTAGTATGGGGGCCTACAATGAGCAGTTCTTC. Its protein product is CASSMGAYNEQFF.

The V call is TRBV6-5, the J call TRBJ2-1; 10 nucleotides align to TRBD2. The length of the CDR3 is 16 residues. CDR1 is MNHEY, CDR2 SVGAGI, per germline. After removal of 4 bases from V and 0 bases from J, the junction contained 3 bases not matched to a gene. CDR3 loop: CASSSLAGVSYNEQFF. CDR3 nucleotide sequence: TGTGCCAGCAGTTCTCTAGCGGGGGTCTCCTACAATGAGCAGTTCTTC.

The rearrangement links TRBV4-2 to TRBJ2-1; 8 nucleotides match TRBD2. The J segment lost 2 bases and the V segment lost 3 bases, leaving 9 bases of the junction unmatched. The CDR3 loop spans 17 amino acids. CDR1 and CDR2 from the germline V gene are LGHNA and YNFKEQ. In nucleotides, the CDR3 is TGTGCCAGCAGCCATGCTCGCGGGGGGCCTCCCTACAATGAGCAGTTCTTC. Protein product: CASSHARGGPPYNEQFF.

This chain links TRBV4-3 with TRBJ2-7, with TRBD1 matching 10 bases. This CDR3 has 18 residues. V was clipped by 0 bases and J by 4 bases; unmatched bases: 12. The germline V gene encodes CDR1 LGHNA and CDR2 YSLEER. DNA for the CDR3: TGCGCCAGCAGCCAAGATCTCAGAGGGGGGACAGGGGTGTACGAGCAGTACTTC. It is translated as CASSQDLRGGTGVYEQYF.

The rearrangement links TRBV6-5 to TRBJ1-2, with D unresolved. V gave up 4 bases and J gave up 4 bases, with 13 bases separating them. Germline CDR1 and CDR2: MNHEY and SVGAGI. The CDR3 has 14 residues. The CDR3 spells CASSSDRAPYGYTF. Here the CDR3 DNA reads TGTGCCAGCAGTTCGGACCGCGCGCCCTATGGCTACACCTTC.

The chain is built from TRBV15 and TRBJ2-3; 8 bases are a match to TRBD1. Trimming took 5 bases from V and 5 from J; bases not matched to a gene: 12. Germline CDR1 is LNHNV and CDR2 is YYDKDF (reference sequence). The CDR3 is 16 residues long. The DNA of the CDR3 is TGTGCCACCAGCTTGGGGGGCAGGGGGCGCGAAGATACGCAGTATTTT. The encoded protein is CATSLGGRGREDTQYF. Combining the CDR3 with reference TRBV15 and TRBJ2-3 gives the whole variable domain DAMVIQNPRYQVTQFGKPVTLSCSQTLNHNVMYWYQQKSSQAPKLLFHYYDKDFNNEADTPDNFQSRRPNTSFCFLDIRSPGLGDTAMYLCATSLGGRGREDTQYFGPGTRLTVL.

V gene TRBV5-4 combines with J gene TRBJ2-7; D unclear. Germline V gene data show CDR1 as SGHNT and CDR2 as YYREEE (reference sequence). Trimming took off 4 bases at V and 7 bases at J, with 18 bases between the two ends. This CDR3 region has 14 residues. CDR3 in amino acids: CASSPSTGVREQYF. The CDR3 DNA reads TGTGCCAGCAGCCCCTCGACGGGCGTTCGGGAGCAGTACTTC.

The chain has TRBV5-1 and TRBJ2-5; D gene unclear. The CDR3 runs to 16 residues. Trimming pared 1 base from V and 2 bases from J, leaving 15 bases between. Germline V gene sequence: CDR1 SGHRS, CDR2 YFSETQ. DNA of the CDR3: TGCGCCAGCAGCTTGATGAGCGTGAGGCAACAAGAGACCCAGTACTTC. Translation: CASSLMSVRQQETQYF.

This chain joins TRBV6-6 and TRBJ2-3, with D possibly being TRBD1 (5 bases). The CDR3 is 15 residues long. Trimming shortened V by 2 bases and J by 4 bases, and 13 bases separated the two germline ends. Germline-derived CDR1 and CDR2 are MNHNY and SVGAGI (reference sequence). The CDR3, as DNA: TGTGCCAGCAGTTACCCTACAGGAGTCGCAGATACGCAGTATTTT. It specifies CASSYPTGVADTQYF.

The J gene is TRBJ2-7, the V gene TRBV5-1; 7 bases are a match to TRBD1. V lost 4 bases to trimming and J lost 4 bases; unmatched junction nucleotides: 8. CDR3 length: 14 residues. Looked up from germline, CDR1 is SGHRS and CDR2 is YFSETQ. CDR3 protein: CASSLRDSKYEQYF. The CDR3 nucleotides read TGCGCCAGCAGCCTCCGGGACAGTAAGTACGAGCAGTACTTC.

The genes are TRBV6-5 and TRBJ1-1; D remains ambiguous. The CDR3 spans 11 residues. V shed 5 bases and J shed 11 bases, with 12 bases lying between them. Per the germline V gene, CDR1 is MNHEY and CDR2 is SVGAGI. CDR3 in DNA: TGTGCCAGCAGTCGGCCCGGAGCCGCTTTCTTT. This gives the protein CASSRPGAAFF.

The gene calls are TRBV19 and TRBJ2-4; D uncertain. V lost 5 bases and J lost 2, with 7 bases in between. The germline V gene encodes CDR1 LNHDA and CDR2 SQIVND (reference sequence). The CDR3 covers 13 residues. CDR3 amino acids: CASSVISKNIQYF. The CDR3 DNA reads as TGTGCCAGTAGTGTGATCTCCAAAAACATTCAGTACTTC.

DNA of the CDR3: TGTGCCACCGCCCCTGACCCGGGAAGCACAGATACGCAGTATTTT. Its translation: CATAPDPGSTDTQYF. V usage is TRBV28 and J usage is TRBJ2-3, with a weak D call TRBD2 (5 bases). The germline V gene encodes CDR1 MDHEN and CDR2 SYDVKM. The CDR3 is 15 amino acids. V was trimmed by 10 bases and J by 0 bases, leaving 17 bases between them. The whole variable domain, filled in from reference TRBV28 and TRBJ2-3, reads DVKVTQSSRYLVKRTGEKVFLECVQDMDHENMFWYRQDPGLGLRLIYFSYDVKMKEKGDIPEGYSVSREKKERFSLILESASTNQTSMYLCATAPDPGSTDTQYFGPGTRLTVL.

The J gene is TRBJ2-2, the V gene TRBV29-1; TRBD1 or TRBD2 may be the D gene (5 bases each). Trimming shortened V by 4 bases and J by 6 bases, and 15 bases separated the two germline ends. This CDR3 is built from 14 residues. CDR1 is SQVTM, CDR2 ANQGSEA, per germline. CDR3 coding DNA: TGCAGCGTTGTTTGGGACCCACTTTCCGGGGAGCTGTTTTTT. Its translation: CSVVWDPLSGELFF.

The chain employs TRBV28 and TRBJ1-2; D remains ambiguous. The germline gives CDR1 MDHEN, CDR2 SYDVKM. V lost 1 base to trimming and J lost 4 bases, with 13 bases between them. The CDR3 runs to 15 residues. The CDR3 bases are TGTGCCAGCAGTTTATTTCGGGGTAACGGCTATGGCTACACCTTC. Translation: CASSLFRGNGYGYTF.

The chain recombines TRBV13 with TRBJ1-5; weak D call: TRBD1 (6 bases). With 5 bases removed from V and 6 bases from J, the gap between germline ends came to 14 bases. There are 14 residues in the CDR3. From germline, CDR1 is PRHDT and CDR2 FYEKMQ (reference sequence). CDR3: CASSVRGLGQPQHF. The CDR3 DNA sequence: TGTGCCAGCAGCGTCAGGGGCTTGGGTCAGCCCCAGCATTTT.